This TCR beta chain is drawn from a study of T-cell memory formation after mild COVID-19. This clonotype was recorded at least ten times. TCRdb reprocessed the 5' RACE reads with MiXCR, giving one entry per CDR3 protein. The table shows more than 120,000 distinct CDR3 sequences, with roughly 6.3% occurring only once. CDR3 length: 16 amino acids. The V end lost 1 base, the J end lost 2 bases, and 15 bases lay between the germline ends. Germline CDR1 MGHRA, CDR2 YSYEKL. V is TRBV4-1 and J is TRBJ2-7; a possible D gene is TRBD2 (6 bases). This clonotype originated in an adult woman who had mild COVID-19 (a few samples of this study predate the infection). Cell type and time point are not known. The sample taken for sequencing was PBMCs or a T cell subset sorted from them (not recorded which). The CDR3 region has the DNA TGCGCCAGCAGCCAAGCCGACGGCGGGGTAACCTACGAGCAGTACTTC. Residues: CASSQADGGVTYEQYF.